This TCR beta chain was sequenced in a study of blood T cells in healthy people across ages. There are 14 residues in the CDR3. V was clipped by 5 bases and J by 7 bases; unmatched bases: 8. This clonotype was seen at least ten times. Alongside a J-beta primer mix, a sample-barcoded 5' primer served in a second PCR lasting about 7 to 11 cycles. TCRdb recomputed calls from the 5' RACE reads with MiXCR, one row per CDR3 protein. The sample contains 700,000 or so distinct CDR3 sequences, about 20% of which appear only once. The sample comprised blood. The J gene is TRBJ2-4, the V gene TRBV12-3 or TRBV12-4; 7 nucleotides match TRBD1. This TCR derives from a man in his 70s in good health. The CDR3 nucleotides are TGTGCCAGCAGTGAGTCGGCCAGGGGGAACATTCAGTACTTC. This codes for CASSESARGNIQYF.